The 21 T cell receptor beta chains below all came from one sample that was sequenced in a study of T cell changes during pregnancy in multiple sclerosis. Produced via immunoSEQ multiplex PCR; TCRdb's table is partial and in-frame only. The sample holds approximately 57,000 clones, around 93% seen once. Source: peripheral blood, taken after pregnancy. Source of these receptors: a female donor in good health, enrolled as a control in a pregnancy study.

The CDR3 is CASSLVADNEQYF. Here the CDR3 DNA reads TGTGCCAGCAGTTTAGTGGCAGACAACGAGCAGTACTTC. This chain links TRBV28 with TRBJ2-7; the D is unclear. The CDR3 totals 13 residues. The V gene's germline CDR1 is MDHEN and CDR2 SYDVKM. The V gene lost 2 bases and the J gene lost 5 bases, with 10 bases spanning the gap.

The CDR3 sequence: CASSSAWGDSNTGELFF. CDR3 nucleotides: TGTGCCAGCAGCTCCGCGTGGGGGGACTCGAACACCGGGGAGCTGTTTTTT. V usage is TRBV7-9 and J usage is TRBJ2-2, with D maybe TRBD2 (6 bases). The CDR3 loop spans 17 amino acids. The germline gives CDR1 SEHNR, CDR2 FQNEAQ (reference sequence). V was shortened by 4 bases and J by 0 bases, with 15 bases between the two germline ends.

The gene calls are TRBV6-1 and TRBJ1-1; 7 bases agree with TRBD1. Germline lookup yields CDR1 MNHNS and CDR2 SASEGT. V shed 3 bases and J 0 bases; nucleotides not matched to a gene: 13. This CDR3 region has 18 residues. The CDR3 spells CASSDRSGTAYLNTEAFF. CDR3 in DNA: TGTGCCAGCAGTGACCGCTCCGGGACAGCCTACCTGAACACTGAAGCTTTCTTT.

In DNA, the CDR3 is TGTGCCAGCCGGAGAGGCAGTCTTAGCACAGATACGCAGTATTTT. Residues: CASRRGSLSTDTQYF. V usage is TRBV28 and J usage is TRBJ2-3; D gene unclear. Looked up from germline, CDR1 is MDHEN and CDR2 is SYDVKM. Trimming cost V 8 bases and J 0 bases, with 15 bases left between them. CDR3 length: 15 residues.

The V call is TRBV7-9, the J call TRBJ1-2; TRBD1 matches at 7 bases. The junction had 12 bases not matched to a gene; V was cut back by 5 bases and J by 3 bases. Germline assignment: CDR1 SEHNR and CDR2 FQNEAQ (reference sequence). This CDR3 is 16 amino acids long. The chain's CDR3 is CASSQNSGQIYYGYTF. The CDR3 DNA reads TGTGCCAGCAGCCAGAATTCGGGACAGATATACTATGGCTACACCTTC.

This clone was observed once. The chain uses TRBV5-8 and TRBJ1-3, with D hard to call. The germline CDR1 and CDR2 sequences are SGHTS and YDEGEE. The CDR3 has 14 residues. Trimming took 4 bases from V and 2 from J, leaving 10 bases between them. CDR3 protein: CASSIHGAGNTIYF. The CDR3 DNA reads TGTGCCAGCAGCATACACGGGGCTGGAAACACCATATATTTT.

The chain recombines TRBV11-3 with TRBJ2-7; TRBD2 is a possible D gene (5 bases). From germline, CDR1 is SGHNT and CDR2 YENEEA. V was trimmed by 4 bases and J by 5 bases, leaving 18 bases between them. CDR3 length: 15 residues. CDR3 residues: CASSYLEARPDEQYF. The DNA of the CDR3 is TGTGCCAGCAGCTACCTGGAGGCCCGGCCAGACGAGCAGTACTTC.

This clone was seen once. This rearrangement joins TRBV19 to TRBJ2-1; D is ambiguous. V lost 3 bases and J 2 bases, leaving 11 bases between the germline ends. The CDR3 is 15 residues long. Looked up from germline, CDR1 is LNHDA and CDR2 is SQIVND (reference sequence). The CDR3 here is CASSMADEPYNEQFF. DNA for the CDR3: TGTGCCAGTAGTATGGCGGATGAGCCCTACAATGAGCAGTTCTTC.

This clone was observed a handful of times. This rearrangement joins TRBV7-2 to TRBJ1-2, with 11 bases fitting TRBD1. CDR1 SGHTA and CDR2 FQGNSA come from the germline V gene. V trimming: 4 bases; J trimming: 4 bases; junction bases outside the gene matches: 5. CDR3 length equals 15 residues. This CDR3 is CASSSWDRGSYGYTF. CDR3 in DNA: TGTGCCAGCAGCTCCTGGGACAGGGGGTCCTATGGCTACACCTTC.

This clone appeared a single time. The CDR3 DNA sequence: TGTGCCAGCAGCTTTGGACTAGCGGAAGATACGCAGTATTTT. Its translation: CASSFGLAEDTQYF. J is TRBJ2-3 and V is TRBV5-6; 10 bases are shared with TRBD2. This CDR3 has 14 amino acids. Germline CDR1 and CDR2: SGHDT and YYEEEE. Trimming at V came to 2 bases and at J to 5 bases, leaving 2 bases not matched to a gene.

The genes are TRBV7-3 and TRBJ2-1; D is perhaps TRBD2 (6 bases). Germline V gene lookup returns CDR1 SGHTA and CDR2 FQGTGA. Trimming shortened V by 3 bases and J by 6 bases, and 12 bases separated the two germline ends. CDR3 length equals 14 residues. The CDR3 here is CASSFPGSGNEQFF. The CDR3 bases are TGTGCCAGCAGCTTCCCCGGGAGCGGCAATGAGCAGTTCTTC.

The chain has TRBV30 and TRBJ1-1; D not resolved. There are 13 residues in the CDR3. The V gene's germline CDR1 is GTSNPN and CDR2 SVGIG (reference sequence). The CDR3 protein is CGSTRGTHTEAFF. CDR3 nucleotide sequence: TGTGGCTCGACCCGGGGAACTCACACTGAAGCTTTCTTT.

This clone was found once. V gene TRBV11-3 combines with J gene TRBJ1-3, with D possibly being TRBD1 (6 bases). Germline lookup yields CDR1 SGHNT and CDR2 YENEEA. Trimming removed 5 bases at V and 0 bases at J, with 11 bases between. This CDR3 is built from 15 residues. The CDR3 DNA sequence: TGTGCCAGCAGCCCGGGACACACCTCTGGAAACACCATATATTTT. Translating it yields CASSPGHTSGNTIYF.

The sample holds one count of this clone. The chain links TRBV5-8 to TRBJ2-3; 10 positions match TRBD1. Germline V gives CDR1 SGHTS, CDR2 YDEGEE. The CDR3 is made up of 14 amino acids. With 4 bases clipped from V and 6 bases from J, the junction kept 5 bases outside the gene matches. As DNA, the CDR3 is TGTGCCAGCAGCGCGACAGGGGGCAGCGATACGCAGTATTTT. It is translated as CASSATGGSDTQYF.

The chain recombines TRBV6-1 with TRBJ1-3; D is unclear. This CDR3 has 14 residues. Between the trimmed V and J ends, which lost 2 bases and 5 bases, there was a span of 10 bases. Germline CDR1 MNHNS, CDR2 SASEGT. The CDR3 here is CASSESPARNTIYF. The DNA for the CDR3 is TGTGCCAGCAGTGAAAGCCCCGCTAGAAACACCATATATTTT.

The CDR3 sequence is CASIAGAAYEQYF. The CDR3 nucleotides read TGTGCCAGTATAGCGGGGGCCGCCTACGAGCAGTACTTC. The chain carries TRBV7-8 and TRBJ2-7; 9 bases line up with TRBD2. CDR3 length: 13 amino acids. Germline assignment: CDR1 SGHVS and CDR2 FQNEAQ. V shed 9 bases and J 2 bases; nucleotides not matched to a gene: 5.

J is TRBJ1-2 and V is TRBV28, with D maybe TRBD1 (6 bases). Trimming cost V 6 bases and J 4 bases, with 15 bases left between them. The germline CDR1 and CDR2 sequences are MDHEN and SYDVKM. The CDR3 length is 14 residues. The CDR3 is CASRIPGETYGYTF. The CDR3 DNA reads TGTGCCAGCAGGATCCCAGGGGAGACCTATGGCTACACCTTC.

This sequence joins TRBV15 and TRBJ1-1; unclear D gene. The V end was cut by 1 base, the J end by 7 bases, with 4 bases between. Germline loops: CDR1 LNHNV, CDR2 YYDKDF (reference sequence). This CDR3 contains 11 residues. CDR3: CATSRGREAFF. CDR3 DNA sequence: TGTGCCACCAGCAGAGGTCGTGAAGCTTTCTTT. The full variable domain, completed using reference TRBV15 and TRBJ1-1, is DAMVIQNPRYQVTQFGKPVTLSCSQTLNHNVMYWYQQKSSQAPKLLFHYYDKDFNNEADTPDNFQSRRPNTSFCFLDIRSPGLGDTAMYLCATSRGREAFFGQGTRLTVV.

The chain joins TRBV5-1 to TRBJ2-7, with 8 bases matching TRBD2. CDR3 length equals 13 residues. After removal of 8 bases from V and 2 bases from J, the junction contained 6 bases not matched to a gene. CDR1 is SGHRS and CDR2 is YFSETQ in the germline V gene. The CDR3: CARDGRGAYEQYF. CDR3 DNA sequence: TGCGCCAGAGATGGGCGGGGGGCCTACGAGCAGTACTTC.

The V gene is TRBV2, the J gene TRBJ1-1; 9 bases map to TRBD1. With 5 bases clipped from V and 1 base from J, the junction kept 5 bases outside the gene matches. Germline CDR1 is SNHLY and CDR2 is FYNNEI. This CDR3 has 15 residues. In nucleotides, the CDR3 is TGTGCCAGCAGTCCGAGACAGGGGGGGAACACTGAAGCTTTCTTT. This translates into CASSPRQGGNTEAFF.

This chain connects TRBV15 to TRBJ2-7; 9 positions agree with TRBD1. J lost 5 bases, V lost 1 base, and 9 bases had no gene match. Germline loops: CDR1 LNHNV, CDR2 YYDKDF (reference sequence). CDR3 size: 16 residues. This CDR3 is CATSRAAGTGPNEQYF. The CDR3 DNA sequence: TGTGCCACCAGCAGAGCTGCCGGGACAGGGCCTAACGAGCAGTACTTC.